This TCR beta chain was found in a study of blood T cell repertoires in COVID-19. Study context: There were acute and convalescent COVID-19 samples, and they came from the United States, Italy and Spain. T cells, B-cell-depleted T cells, or PBMCs provided the cDNA or gDNA that served as material.

Study processing details: Nucleated cell number was recorded as an estimate derived from reference gene primer amplification. TCRdb's copy holds only in-frame clones and misses some; the assay was immunoSEQ multiplex PCR. From that table come the V and J calls and clone size; the DNA was used to work out D and trimming. This sample has about 14,000 clones, with roughly 73% found just once. CDR1 and CDR2 from the germline V gene are MDHEN and SYDVKM. V lost 5 bases and J lost 2; bases outside the gene matches: 8. The CDR3 has 16 residues. The TCR comes from a man between 65 and 85 years old with acute or convalescent COVID-19. Sequencing was carried out using peripheral blood. This chain joins TRBV28 and TRBJ2-7; 11 bases fit TRBD2. The CDR3 loop is CASSPSGTSGTYEQYF. The CDR3, as DNA: TGTGCCAGCAGTCCTTCGGGGACTAGCGGTACCTACGAGCAGTACTTC.